The next 17 T cell receptor beta chains were all read from a single sample in a study of radiotherapy plus CTLA-4 blockade in lung cancer. Profiled with immunoSEQ multiplex PCR; TCRdb holds only in-frame clones, not every one. Of 70,000 to 100,000 clones detected, about 86% appear once; the ten largest clones hold 2% to 2.5%. This material consisted of peripheral blood, taken from a patient treated with radiotherapy plus ipilimumab. These receptors were collected from a human donor with non-small cell lung cancer who had a partial response to radiotherapy plus ipilimumab.

This clone was counted between two and nine times. This chain links TRBV5-1 with TRBJ2-5, with 7 bases matching TRBD2. J gave up 1 base and V 6 bases, and 9 bases lay outside the gene matches. This CDR3 is 15 amino acids long. Germline lookup yields CDR1 SGHRS and CDR2 YFSETQ. CDR3 DNA: TGCGCCAGCAACTTCGGAGCGGGGACCCAAGAGACCCAGTACTTC. Translated, it gives CASNFGAGTQETQYF.

V usage is TRBV28 and J usage is TRBJ1-5; D gene ambiguous. Germline values: CDR1 MDHEN, CDR2 SYDVKM. The CDR3 spans 14 residues. V was pared by 6 bases and J by 3 bases, with 12 bases between. The CDR3 region has the DNA TGTGCCAGCAGAAACGTCCTGGCCAATCAGCCCCAGCATTTT. This gives the protein CASRNVLANQPQHF.

The chain has TRBV7-2 and TRBJ1-2; TRBD1 agrees at 9 bases. The trim removed 5 bases at V and 8 bases at J, leaving 12 bases unmatched. The CDR3 totals 15 residues. Germline lookup yields CDR1 SGHTA and CDR2 FQGNSA. The CDR3 DNA follows: TGTGCCAGCAGCGTAAACAGGGGGCCGGGACTGGGCTACACCTTC. It encodes CASSVNRGPGLGYTF.

The chain recombines TRBV6-5 with TRBJ2-7; a weak D match, TRBD1 (6 bases). The CDR3 covers 14 residues. CDR1 is MNHEY and CDR2 is SVGAGI in the germline V gene. V was cut by 5 bases and J by 4 bases, with 15 bases left in between. CDR3 amino acids: CASSEGQGSYEQYV. The CDR3 coding sequence is TGTGCCAGCAGTGAAGGTCAGGGGTCGTACGAGCAGTACGTC.

This chain joins TRBV9 and TRBJ2-1; 10 nucleotides agree with TRBD2. V dropped 2 bases and J dropped 9; count of bases not matched to a gene: 5. Germline V lookup: CDR1 SGDLS, CDR2 YYNGEE. The CDR3 contains 14 residues. The CDR3 reads CASSVASGRGEQFF. CDR3 coding DNA: TGTGCCAGCAGCGTGGCTAGCGGGAGAGGTGAGCAGTTCTTC.

V and J are TRBV18 and TRBJ1-6, with D possibly being TRBD1 (5 bases). The V end lost 2 bases, the J end lost 0 bases, and 17 bases lay between the germline ends. This CDR3 contains 19 residues. CDR1 is KGHSH and CDR2 is LQKENI in the germline V gene. The CDR3 DNA is TGTGCCAGCTCACCAACGGCGTCAGAAGACAGCTCCTATAATTCACCCCTCCACTTT. It encodes CASSPTASEDSSYNSPLHF.

This clone has only one observation. This CDR3 is CASSYSTSGNTDTQYF. CDR3 DNA: TGTGCCAGCAGTTATTCAACTAGCGGTAACACAGATACGCAGTATTTT. The rearrangement uses TRBV6-5 and TRBJ2-3, with TRBD2 identical over 8 bases. The CDR3 covers 16 residues. The germline CDR1 and CDR2 sequences are MNHEY and SVGAGI. V shed 3 bases, J shed 2 bases, and the junction held 7 bases outside the gene matches.

This clone showed up just once. The V gene is TRBV5-6, the J gene TRBJ1-2; D ambiguous. The ends were cut back, 0 bases at V and 8 bases at J, with 14 bases in the middle. The germline V gene has CDR1 SGHDT and CDR2 YYEEEE. The CDR3 spans 14 residues. CDR3 sequence (DNA): TGTGCCAGCAGCTTGGCCGACCAGGCGTACGGCTACACCTTC. Protein sequence: CASSLADQAYGYTF. Variable domain in full (rest from reference TRBV5-6 and TRBJ1-2): DAGVTQSPTHLIKTRGQQVTLRCSPKSGHDTVSWYQQALGQGPQFIFQYYEEEERQRGNFPDRFSGHQFPNYSSELNVNALLLGDSALYLCASSLADQAYGYTFGSGTRLTVV.

The chain uses TRBV5-8 and TRBJ1-2, with 7 bases identical to TRBD1. Germline loops: CDR1 SGHTS, CDR2 YDEGEE. The V gene end was trimmed by 4 bases and the J gene end by 4 bases; junction bases not matched to a gene: 10. This CDR3 contains 15 residues. CDR3 amino acids: CASSPGGGEVYGYTF. The CDR3 nucleotides are TGTGCCAGCAGCCCCGGAGGGGGCGAAGTCTATGGCTACACCTTC.

J is TRBJ2-1 and V is TRBV5-1; D not resolved. Trimming removed 1 base at V and 6 bases at J, with 14 bases between. Germline CDR1 is SGHRS and CDR2 is YFSETQ. This CDR3 is built from 15 residues. The CDR3 here is CASSLWQANPNEQFF. The CDR3 DNA reads as TGCGCCAGCAGCTTGTGGCAGGCGAACCCCAATGAGCAGTTCTTC.

This clone was counted a few times. The rearrangement uses TRBV7-9 and TRBJ1-2; no clear D gene. The germline CDR1 and CDR2 sequences are SEHNR and FQNEAQ (reference sequence). V gave up 4 bases and J gave up 8 bases, with 8 bases separating them. The CDR3 has 11 residues. CDR3 protein: CASSSAKGYTF. DNA for the CDR3: TGTGCCAGCAGCTCCGCTAAGGGCTACACCTTC.

The gene calls are TRBV5-1 and TRBJ1-1; possible D gene TRBD1, 6 bases. The germline V gene encodes CDR1 SGHRS and CDR2 YFSETQ. The CDR3 contains 14 residues. V lost 0 bases, J lost 4 bases, and 10 bases lay in between. CDR3 region: CASSLAGRGTEAFF. CDR3 bases: TGCGCCAGCAGCTTGGCCGGCAGGGGCACTGAAGCTTTCTTT.

J is TRBJ2-1 and V is TRBV5-1, with TRBD2 matching 9 bases. CDR1 is SGHRS and CDR2 is YFSETQ in the germline V gene. This CDR3 has 15 residues. V was pared by 6 bases and J by 2 bases, with 6 bases of the junction left unmatched. The CDR3 DNA reads TGCGCCAGCACCAGACTAGCGGCAGCCTACAATGAGCAGTTCTTC. It encodes CASTRLAAAYNEQFF.

This chain connects TRBV28 to TRBJ2-2; possibly TRBD1 for D (5 bases). Germline CDR1 and CDR2: MDHEN and SYDVKM. The CDR3 length is 19 residues. Trimming shortened V by 6 bases and J by 3 bases, and 26 bases separated the two germline ends. The CDR3 loop reads CASRDLTRLQGSDTGELFF. The CDR3 nucleotides are TGTGCCAGCAGGGACCTCACCCGCCTTCAGGGTTCCGACACCGGGGAGCTGTTTTTT.

The gene calls are TRBV4-3 and TRBJ2-4; TRBD2 might be the D (5 bases). CDR1 and CDR2 (germline): LGHNA, YSLEER. V lost 0 bases, J lost 3 bases, and 15 bases lay in between. This CDR3 comprises 17 residues. CDR3 bases: TGCGCCAGCAGCCAAGATAGGTTCGAGGGCGGCAAAAACATTCAGTACTTC. It yields the protein CASSQDRFEGGKNIQYF.

The chain has TRBV29-1 and TRBJ2-1, with D possibly matching TRBD1 (6 bases). Germline CDR1 SQVTM, CDR2 ANQGSEA. The ends were cut back, 0 bases at V and 5 bases at J, with 14 bases in the middle. CDR3 length equals 15 residues. CDR3 in amino acids: CSVEDRSRGNNEQFF. The CDR3 DNA reads TGCAGCGTTGAAGATCGATCCAGGGGTAACAATGAGCAGTTCTTC.

This chain uses TRBV27 with TRBJ2-7, with 8 bases identical to TRBD1. Germline V gene sequence: CDR1 MNHEY, CDR2 SMNVEV (reference sequence). With V trimmed by 6 bases and J by 5 bases, 9 bases remained unmatched. This CDR3 contains 14 residues. The CDR3 DNA is TGTGCCAGCAGGCCGACAGGGGAGATACACGAGCAGTACGTC. Translation gives CASRPTGEIHEQYV.